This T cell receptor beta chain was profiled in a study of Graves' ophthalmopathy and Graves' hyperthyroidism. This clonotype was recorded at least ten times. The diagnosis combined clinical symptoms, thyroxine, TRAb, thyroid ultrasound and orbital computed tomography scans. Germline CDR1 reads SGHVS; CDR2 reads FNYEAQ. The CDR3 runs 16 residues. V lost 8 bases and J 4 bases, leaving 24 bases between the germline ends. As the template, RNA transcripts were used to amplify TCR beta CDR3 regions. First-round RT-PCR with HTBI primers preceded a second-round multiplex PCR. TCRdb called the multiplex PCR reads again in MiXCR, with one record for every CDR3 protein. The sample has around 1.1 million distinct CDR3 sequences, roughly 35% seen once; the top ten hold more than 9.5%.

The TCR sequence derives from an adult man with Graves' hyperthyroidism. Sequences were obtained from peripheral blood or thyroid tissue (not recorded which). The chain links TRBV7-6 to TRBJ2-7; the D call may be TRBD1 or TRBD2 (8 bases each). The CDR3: CASAPRGGTGGYEQYF. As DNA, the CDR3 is TGTGCCAGCGCCCCCCGGGGGGGGACAGGAGGTTACGAGCAGTACTTC. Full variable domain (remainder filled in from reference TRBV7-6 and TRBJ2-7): GAGVSQSPRYKVTKRGQDVALRCDPISGHVSLYWYRQALGQGPEFLTYFNYEAQQDKSGLPNDRFSAERPEGSISTLTIQRTEQRDSAMYRCASAPRGGTGGYEQYFGPGTRLTVT.